This T cell receptor (beta chain) appears in the sequencing data of a study of shared clonotypes between healthy human individuals. The CDR3 is made up of 13 amino acids. Per germline, CDR1 LGHNA and CDR2 YNFKEQ. V lost 7 bases and J lost 1, with 10 bases in between. Method: immunoSEQ multiplex PCR; TCRdb's copy keeps in-frame clones and lacks some. The sample records around 700,000 clones, around two thirds being singletons. The sample was memory CD4+ T cells sorted from blood. This sample's subset: CD45RA-negative fraction. This clonotype originated in a woman between 25 and 40 years old in good health. J is TRBJ1-1 and V is TRBV4-2; D is ambiguous. The CDR3 region has the DNA TGTGCCAGCACAAAAACAGAGAACACTGAAGCTTTCTTT. Translation gives CASTKTENTEAFF.